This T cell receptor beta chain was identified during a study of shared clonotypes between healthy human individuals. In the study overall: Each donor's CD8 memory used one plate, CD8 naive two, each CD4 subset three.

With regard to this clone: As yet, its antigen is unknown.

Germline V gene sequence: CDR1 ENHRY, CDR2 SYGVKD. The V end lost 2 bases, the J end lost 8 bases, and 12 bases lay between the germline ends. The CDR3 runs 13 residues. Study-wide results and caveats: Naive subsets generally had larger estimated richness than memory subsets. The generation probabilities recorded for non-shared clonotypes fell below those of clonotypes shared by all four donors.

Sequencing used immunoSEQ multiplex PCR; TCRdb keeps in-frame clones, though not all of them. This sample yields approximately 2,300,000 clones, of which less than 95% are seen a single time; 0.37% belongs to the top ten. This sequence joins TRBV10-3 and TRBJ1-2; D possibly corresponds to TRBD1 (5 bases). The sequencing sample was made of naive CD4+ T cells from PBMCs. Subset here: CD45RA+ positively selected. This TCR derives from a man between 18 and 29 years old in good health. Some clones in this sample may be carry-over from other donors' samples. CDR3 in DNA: TGTGCCATCAGTGAGGGGGCGCGGTACGGCTACACCTTC. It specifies CAISEGARYGYTF.